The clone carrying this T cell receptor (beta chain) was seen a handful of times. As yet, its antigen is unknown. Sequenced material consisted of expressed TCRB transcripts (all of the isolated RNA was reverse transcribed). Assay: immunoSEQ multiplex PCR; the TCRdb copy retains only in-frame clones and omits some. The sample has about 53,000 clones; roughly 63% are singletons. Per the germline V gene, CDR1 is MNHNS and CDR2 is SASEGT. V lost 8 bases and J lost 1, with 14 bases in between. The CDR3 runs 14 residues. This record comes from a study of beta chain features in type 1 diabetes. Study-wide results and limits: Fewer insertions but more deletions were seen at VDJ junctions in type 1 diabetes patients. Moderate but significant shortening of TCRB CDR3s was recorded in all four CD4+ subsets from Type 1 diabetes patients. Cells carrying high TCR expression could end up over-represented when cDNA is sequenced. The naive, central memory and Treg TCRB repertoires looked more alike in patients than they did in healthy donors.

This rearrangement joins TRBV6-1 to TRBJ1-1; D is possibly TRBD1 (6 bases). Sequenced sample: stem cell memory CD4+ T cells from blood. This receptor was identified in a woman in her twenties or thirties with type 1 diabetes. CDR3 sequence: CASCHREGNTEAFF. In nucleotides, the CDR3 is TGTGCCAGCTGCCACAGGGAGGGGAACACTGAAGCTTTCTTT.